The 12 T cell receptor beta chains reported below all come from one sample, sequenced in a study of cytomegalovirus exposure and HLA in healthy donors. A multiplex PCR was run with 60 Vbeta primers and 13 Jbeta primers. Using immunoSEQ multiplex PCR, the repertoire was profiled, and TCRdb retains in-frame clones only, with some absent. This repertoire shows over 250,000 clones, just over 85% found once; its top ten account for 3% to 4%. Material for sequencing was PBMCs. Every receptor here comes from a man aged 40-49 years in good health and CMV-seropositive.

CDR3 DNA: TGTGCCAGCAGCTTAGGGAGCGGCTACACCTTC. Protein sequence: CASSLGSGYTF. The V call is TRBV7-2, the J call TRBJ1-2; D is unresolved. The CDR3 has 11 residues. Germline CDR1 reads SGHTA; CDR2 reads FQGNSA. V was trimmed by 1 base and J by 8 bases, leaving 5 bases between them.

This clone was detected many times. The chain couples TRBV10-3 to TRBJ2-1; D remains unclear. This CDR3 comprises 15 residues. The germline V gene encodes CDR1 ENHRY and CDR2 SYGVKD. Trimming removed 6 bases from V and 5 bases from J, with 17 bases in between. The CDR3 DNA follows: TGTGCCATCAGGGCTTCGCTTGAATATAACAATGAGCAGTTCTTC. It yields the protein CAIRASLEYNNEQFF.

The V call is TRBV19, the J call TRBJ1-5; D not certain. CDR1 is LNHDA, CDR2 SQIVND, per germline (reference sequence). The CDR3 contains 15 residues. V lost 2 bases to trimming and J lost 3 bases, with 11 bases between them. Written as DNA, the CDR3 is TGTGCCAGTAGTATAAAATACCAGAACAATCAGCCCCAGCATTTT. It codes for CASSIKYQNNQPQHF.

With regard to this clone: Germline is not matched at one junction end, which may reflect a read error. The V call is TRBV7-9, the J call TRBJ2-1, with 7 bases aligning to TRBD2. CDR3 size: 13 residues. CDR1 SEHNR and CDR2 FQNEAQ come from the germline V gene (reference sequence). The CDR3 reads CSSSQVAGNEQFF. DNA of the CDR3: TGTTCCAGCAGCCAAGTAGCGGGCAATGAGCAGTTCTTC. The full variable domain, its missing parts supplied by reference TRBV7-9 and TRBJ2-1, is DTGVSQNPRHKITKRGQNVTFRCDPISEHNRLYWYRQTLGQGPEFLTYFQNEAQLEKSRLLSDRFSAERPKGSFSTLEIQRTEQGDSAMYLCSSSQVAGNEQFFGPGTRLTVL.

The rearrangement joins TRBV2 to TRBJ2-3; 10 bases line up with TRBD2. The CDR3 spans 18 residues. The V segment lost 10 bases and the J segment 5 bases; nucleotides outside the gene matches: 21. Germline values: CDR1 SNHLY, CDR2 FYNNEI. The CDR3 reads CATSNPLAGVDPLDTQYF. In DNA, the CDR3 is TGTGCCACCTCGAACCCCCTAGCGGGAGTGGATCCCCTAGATACGCAGTATTTT.

The V call is TRBV7-9, the J call TRBJ2-1, with D maybe TRBD1 (5 bases). Looked up from germline, CDR1 is SEHNR and CDR2 is FQNEAQ (reference sequence). Trimming shortened V by 4 bases and J by 0 bases, and 10 bases separated the two germline ends. The CDR3 has 15 residues. CDR3 sequence: CASSSSTVSYNEQFF. DNA for the CDR3: TGTGCCAGCAGCTCATCGACAGTCTCCTACAATGAGCAGTTCTTC. Full variable domain (remainder filled in from reference TRBV7-9 and TRBJ2-1): DTGVSQNPRHKITKRGQNVTFRCDPISEHNRLYWYRQTLGQGPEFLTYFQNEAQLEKSRLLSDRFSAERPKGSFSTLEIQRTEQGDSAMYLCASSSSTVSYNEQFFGPGTRLTVL.

The chain couples TRBV19 to TRBJ2-1; 7 positions match TRBD2. From germline, CDR1 is LNHDA and CDR2 SQIVND (reference sequence). J was trimmed by 2 bases and V by 10 bases; bases with no gene match: 17. The CDR3 runs 17 residues. Here the CDR3 DNA reads TGTGCCACCTCGCCTAGGGCGTCTAGCGGAACCTACAATGAGCAGTTCTTC. Its protein is CATSPRASSGTYNEQFF.

This chain connects TRBV7-2 to TRBJ2-3, with no clear D. The germline V and J ends were trimmed by 2 bases and 1 base, with 13 bases remaining between them. The germline gives CDR1 SGHTA, CDR2 FQGNSA. The CDR3 has 16 amino acids. DNA for the CDR3: TGTGCCAGCAGCTTATTTCTATTGGGCGGCACAGATACGCAGTATTTT. This gives the protein CASSLFLLGGTDTQYF.

DNA of the CDR3: TGTGCCAGCAGCCCCGGGCGGGAGAGCTCCTACAATGAGCAGTTCTTC. Its translation: CASSPGRESSYNEQFF. The chain links TRBV7-3 to TRBJ2-1; 7 bases are a match to TRBD2. Per germline, CDR1 SGHTA and CDR2 FQGTGA. This CDR3 comprises 16 residues. With 5 bases clipped from V and 0 bases from J, the junction kept 7 bases outside the gene matches.

V and J are TRBV29-1 and TRBJ2-1, with 7 bases matching TRBD2. Trimming removed 3 bases from V and 11 bases from J; junction bases left unmatched: 1. Germline CDR1 and CDR2: SQVTM and ANQGSEA. This CDR3 spans 10 amino acids. CDR3 nucleotides: TGCAGCGTTGAGCGGGGGAAGCAGTTCTTC. Translation gives CSVERGKQFF.

The V and J genes are TRBV7-6 and TRBJ2-7, with TRBD2 as a possible D gene (6 bases). The germline gives CDR1 SGHVS, CDR2 FNYEAQ. V dropped 0 bases and J dropped 5 bases, with 11 bases sitting between them. This CDR3 has 14 amino acids. DNA of the CDR3: TGTGCCAGCAGCTTAGCCCCGGGACTCCACGAGCAGTACTTC. Protein sequence: CASSLAPGLHEQYF.

This clone was observed a few times. J is TRBJ2-4 and V is TRBV7-2, with TRBD2 identical over 9 bases. Germline trimming cut 1 base from V and 9 bases from J; bases unmatched to any gene: 10. The CDR3 runs 16 residues. Germline V lookup: CDR1 SGHTA, CDR2 FQGNSA. The CDR3 region is CASSLVASGMGGIQYF. The CDR3 DNA sequence: TGTGCCAGCAGCTTAGTCGCTAGCGGGATGGGAGGCATTCAGTACTTC.